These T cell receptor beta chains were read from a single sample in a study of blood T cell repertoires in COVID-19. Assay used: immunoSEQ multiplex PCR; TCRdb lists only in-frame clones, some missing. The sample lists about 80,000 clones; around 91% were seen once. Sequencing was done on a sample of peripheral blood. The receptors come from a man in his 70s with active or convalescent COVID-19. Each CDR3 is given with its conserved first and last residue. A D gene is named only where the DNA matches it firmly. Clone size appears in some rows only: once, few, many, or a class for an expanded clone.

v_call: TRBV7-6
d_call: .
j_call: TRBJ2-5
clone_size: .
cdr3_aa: CASSSYYRETQETQYF
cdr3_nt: TGTGCCAGCAGTTCATATTACCGGGAGACACAAGAGACCCAGTACTTC

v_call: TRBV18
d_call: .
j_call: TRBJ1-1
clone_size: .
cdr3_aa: CASSPVLRVAGTEAFF
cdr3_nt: TGTGCCAGCTCACCAGTTCTCAGGGTAGCCGGGACTGAAGCTTTCTTT

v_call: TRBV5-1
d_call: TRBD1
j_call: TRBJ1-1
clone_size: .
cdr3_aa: CASSPTGGTNTEAFF
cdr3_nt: TGCGCCAGCAGCCCGACAGGGGGAACGAACACTGAAGCTTTCTTT

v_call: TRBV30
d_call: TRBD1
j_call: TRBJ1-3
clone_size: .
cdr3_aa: CASRTGRGNTIYF
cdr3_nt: TGTGCCTCCCGGACAGGGAGGGGAAACACCATATATTTT

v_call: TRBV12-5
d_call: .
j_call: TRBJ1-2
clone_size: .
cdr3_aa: CASGHSRGDLANYGYTF
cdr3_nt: TGTGCTAGTGGTCACTCCCGAGGCGACCTGGCTAACTATGGCTACACCTTC

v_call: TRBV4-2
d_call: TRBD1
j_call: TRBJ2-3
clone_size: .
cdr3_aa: CASSQWGRTGGPDTQYF
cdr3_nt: TGTGCCAGCAGCCAATGGGGGCGGACAGGGGGTCCAGATACGCAGTATTTT

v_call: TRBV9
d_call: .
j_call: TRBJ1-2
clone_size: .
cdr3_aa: CASSGEVLGYGYTF
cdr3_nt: TGTGCCAGCAGCGGGGAGGTGTTGGGCTATGGCTACACCTTC

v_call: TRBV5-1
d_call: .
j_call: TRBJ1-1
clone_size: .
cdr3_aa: CASSWTRETEAFF
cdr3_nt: TGCGCCAGCAGCTGGACCAGGGAAACTGAAGCTTTCTTT

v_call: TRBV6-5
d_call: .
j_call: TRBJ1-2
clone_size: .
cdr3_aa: CASRQGYGYTF
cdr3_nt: TGTGCCAGCAGGCAGGGATATGGCTACACCTTC

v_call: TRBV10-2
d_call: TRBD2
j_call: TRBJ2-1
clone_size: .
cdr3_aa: CASSEPFPNSGGYNEQFF
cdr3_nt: TGCGCCAGCAGTGAGCCTTTCCCGAATAGCGGGGGCTACAATGAGCAGTTCTTC

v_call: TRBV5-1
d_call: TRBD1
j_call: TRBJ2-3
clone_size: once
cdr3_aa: CASSLVGQGGTDTQYF
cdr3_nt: TGCGCCAGCAGCTTGGTGGGACAGGGGGGCACAGATACGCAGTATTTT

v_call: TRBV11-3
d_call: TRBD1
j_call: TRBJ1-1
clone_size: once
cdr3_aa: CASSSTGAAKDAFF
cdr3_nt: TGTGCCAGCAGCTCCACAGGGGCCGCCAAGGATGCTTTCTTT

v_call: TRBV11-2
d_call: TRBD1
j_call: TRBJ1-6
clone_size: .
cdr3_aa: CASMGQINSPLHF
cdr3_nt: TGTGCCAGCATGGGACAGATTAATTCACCCCTCCACTTT

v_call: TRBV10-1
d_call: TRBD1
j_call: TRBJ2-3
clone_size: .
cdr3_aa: CASSFDRVSTDTQYF
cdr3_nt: TGCGCCAGCAGTTTCGACAGGGTTAGCACAGATACGCAGTATTTT

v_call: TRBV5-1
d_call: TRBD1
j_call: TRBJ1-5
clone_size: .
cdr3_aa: CASSEGQGNQPQHF
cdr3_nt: TGCGCCAGCAGCGAGGGACAGGGGAATCAGCCCCAGCATTTT

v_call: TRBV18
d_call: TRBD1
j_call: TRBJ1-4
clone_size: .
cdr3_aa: CASSRTGEGEKLFF
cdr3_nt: TGTGCCAGCTCAAGAACAGGGGAAGGTGAAAAACTGTTTTTT

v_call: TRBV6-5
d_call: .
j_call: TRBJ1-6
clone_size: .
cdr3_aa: CASSYGQNSPLHF
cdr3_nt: TGTGCCAGCAGTTACGGACAGAATTCACCCCTCCACTTT

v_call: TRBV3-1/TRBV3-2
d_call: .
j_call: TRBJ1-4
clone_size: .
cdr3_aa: CASSQPGQRRGKLFF
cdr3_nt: TGTGCCAGCAGCCAGCCTGGACAGAGAAGAGGAAAACTGTTTTTT

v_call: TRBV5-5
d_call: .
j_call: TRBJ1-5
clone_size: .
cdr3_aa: CASRPTGTSYEPQHF
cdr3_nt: TGTGCCAGCAGACCTACCGGGACATCTTACGAGCCCCAGCATTTT

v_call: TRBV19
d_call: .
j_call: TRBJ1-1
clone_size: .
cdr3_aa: CASSIGAETTNTEAFF
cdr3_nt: TGTGCCAGTAGTATAGGGGCAGAGACCACTAACACTGAAGCTTTCTTT

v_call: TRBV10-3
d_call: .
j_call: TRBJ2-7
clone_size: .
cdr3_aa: CAIRQGMTYEQYF
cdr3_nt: TGTGCCATCAGACAGGGTATGACCTACGAGCAGTACTTC

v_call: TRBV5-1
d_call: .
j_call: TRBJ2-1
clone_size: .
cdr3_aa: CASSLTDLSYNEQFF
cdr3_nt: TGCGCCAGCAGCTTGACAGATCTCTCCTACAATGAGCAGTTCTTC